What follows describes a single T cell receptor beta chain. The data are from a study of PD-1 blockade in classical Hodgkin lymphoma. Some clones are missing from TCRdb's copy, which holds only in-frame ones; the method was immunoSEQ multiplex PCR. The table records 50,000 to 65,000 clones, about 90% of them present only once. Time point indicated: cycle 4 day 1 (C4D1), after five to seven weeks of nivolumab. Each of the patients experienced relapse following autologous stem cell transplantation, and their brentuximab vedotin exposure differed. Germline-derived CDR1 and CDR2 are MGHRA and YSYEKL. CDR3 length: 12 amino acids. Trimming removed 4 bases at V and 7 bases at J, with 5 bases between.

The source of this sequence is a human donor with classical Hodgkin lymphoma. The rearrangement links TRBV4-1 to TRBJ1-6, with D possibly being TRBD1 (5 bases). Source: peripheral blood mononuclear cells (PBMCs), taken before the fourth cycle of nivolumab. The CDR3 region is CASSRGNSPLHF. Here the CDR3 DNA reads TGCGCCAGCAGCCGGGGGAATTCACCCCTCCACTTT.